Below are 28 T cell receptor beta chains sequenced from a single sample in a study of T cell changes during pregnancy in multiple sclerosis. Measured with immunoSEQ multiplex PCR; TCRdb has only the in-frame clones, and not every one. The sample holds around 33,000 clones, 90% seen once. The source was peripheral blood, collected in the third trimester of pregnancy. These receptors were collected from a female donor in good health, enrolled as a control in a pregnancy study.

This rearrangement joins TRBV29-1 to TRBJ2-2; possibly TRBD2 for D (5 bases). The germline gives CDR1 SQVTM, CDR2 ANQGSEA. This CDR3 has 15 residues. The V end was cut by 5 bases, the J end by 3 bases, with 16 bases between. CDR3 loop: CSVPLSNGDTGELFF. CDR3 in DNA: TGCAGCGTTCCTCTCTCGAACGGGGACACCGGGGAGCTGTTTTTT.

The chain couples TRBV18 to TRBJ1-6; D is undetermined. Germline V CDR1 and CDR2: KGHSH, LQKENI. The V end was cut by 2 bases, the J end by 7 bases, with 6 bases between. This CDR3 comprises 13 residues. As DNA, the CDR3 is TGTGCCAGCTCACCAACAGAAAATTCACCCCTCCACTTT. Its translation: CASSPTENSPLHF.

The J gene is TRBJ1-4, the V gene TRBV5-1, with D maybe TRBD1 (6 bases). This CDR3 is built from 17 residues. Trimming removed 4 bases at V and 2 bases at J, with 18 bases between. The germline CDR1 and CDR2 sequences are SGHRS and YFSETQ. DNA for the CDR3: TGCGCCAGCAGCCCTAGCACAGGGTACGGCACTAATGAAAAACTGTTTTTT. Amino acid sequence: CASSPSTGYGTNEKLFF.

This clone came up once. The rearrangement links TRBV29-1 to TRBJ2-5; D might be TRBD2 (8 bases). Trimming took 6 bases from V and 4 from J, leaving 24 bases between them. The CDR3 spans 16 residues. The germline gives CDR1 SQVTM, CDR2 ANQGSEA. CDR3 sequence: CSVQMRGDSGVETQYF. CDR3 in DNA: TGCAGCGTACAAATGCGGGGGGACAGCGGGGTAGAGACCCAGTACTTC. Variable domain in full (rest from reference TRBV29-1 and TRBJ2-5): SAVISQKPSRDICQRGTSLTIQCQVDSQVTMMFWYRQQPGQSLTLIATANQGSEATYESGFVIDKFPISRPNLTFSTLTVSNMSPEDSSIYLCSVQMRGDSGVETQYFGPGTRLLVL.

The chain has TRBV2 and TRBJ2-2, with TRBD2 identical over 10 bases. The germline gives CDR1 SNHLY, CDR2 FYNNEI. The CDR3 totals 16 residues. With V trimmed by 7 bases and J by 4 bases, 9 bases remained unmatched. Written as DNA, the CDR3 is TGTGCCAGCAATCCTAGCGGGAGTTTGGGCACCGGGGAGCTGTTTTTT. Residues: CASNPSGSLGTGELFF. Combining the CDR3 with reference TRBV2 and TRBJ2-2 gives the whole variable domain EPEVTQTPSHQVTQMGQEVILRCVPISNHLYFYWYRQILGQKVEFLVSFYNNEISEKSEIFDDQFSVERPDGSNFTLKIRSTKLEDSAMYFCASNPSGSLGTGELFFGEGSRLTVL.

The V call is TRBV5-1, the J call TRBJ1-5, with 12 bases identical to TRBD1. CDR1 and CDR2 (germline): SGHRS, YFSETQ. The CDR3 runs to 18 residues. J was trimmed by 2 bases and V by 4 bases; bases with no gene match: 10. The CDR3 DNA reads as TGCGCCAGCAGCCCGGGACAGGGGGCGATGGTGGGCAATCAGCCCCAGCATTTT. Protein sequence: CASSPGQGAMVGNQPQHF. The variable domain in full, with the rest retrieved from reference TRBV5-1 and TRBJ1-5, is KAGVTQTPRYLIKTRGQQVTLSCSPISGHRSVSWYQQTPGQGLQFLFEYFSETQRNKGNFPGRFSGRQFSNSRSEMNVSTLELGDSALYLCASSPGQGAMVGNQPQHFGDGTRLSIL.

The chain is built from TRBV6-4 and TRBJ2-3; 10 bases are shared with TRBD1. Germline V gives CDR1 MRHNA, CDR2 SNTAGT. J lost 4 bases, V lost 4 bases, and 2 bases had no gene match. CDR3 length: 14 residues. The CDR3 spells CASSAGQGSDTQYF. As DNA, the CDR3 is TGTGCCAGCAGTGCGGGACAGGGGTCAGATACGCAGTATTTT.

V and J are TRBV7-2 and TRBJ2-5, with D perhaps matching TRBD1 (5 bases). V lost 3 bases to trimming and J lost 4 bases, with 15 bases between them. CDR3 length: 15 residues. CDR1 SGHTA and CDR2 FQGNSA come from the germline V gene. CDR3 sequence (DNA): TGTGCCAGCAGCTTTAATTCACCTAGGGGAGAGACCCAGTACTTC. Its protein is CASSFNSPRGETQYF.

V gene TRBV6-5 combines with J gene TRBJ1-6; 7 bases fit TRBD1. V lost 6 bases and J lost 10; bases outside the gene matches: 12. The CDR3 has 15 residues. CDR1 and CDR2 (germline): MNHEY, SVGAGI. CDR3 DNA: TGTGCCAGCAGGACAGGGTCTAGATGGGGATCACCCCTCCACTTT. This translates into CASRTGSRWGSPLHF.

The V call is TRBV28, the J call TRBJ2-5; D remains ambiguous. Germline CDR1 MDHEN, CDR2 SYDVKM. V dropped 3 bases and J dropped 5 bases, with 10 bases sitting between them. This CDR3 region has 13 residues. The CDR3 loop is CASSFLGWETQYF. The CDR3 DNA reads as TGTGCCAGCAGTTTCCTAGGATGGGAGACCCAGTACTTC.

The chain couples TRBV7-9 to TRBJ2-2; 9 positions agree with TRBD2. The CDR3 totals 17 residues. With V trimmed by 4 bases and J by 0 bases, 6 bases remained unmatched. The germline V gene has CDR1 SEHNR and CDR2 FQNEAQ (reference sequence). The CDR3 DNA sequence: TGTGCCAGCAGCTACCCGGGACTAGCAGCGAACACCGGGGAGCTGTTTTTT. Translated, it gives CASSYPGLAANTGELFF.

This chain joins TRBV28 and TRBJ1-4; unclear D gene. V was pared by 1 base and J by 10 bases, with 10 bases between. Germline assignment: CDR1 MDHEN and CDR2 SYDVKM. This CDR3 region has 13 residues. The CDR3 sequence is CASSLSAPGKLFF. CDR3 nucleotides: TGTGCCAGCAGTTTATCGGCCCCAGGAAAACTGTTTTTT. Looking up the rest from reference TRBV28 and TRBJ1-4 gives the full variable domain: DVKVTQSSRYLVKRTGEKVFLECVQDMDHENMFWYRQDPGLGLRLIYFSYDVKMKEKGDIPEGYSVSREKKERFSLILESASTNQTSMYLCASSLSAPGKLFFGSGTQLSVL.

The DNA for the CDR3 is TGTGCCAGCAGCGCCGGGATGGCGGGGGCGGGGACCGATACGCAGTATTTT. Translation: CASSAGMAGAGTDTQYF. V usage is TRBV9 and J usage is TRBJ2-3; tentatively, D is TRBD2 (7 bases). CDR3 length equals 17 residues. V was clipped by 3 bases and J by 6 bases, with 23 bases between them. The germline CDR1 and CDR2 sequences are SGDLS and YYNGEE.

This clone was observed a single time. This CDR3 reads CAIRGRDNQPQHF. The CDR3 nucleotides read TGTGCCATCAGGGGCAGGGACAATCAGCCCCAGCATTTT. The genes are TRBV10-3 and TRBJ1-5; possibly TRBD1 for D (5 bases). The CDR3 length is 13 residues. Germline V gene lookup returns CDR1 ENHRY and CDR2 SYGVKD. V lost 6 bases and J 3 bases, leaving 9 bases between the germline ends.

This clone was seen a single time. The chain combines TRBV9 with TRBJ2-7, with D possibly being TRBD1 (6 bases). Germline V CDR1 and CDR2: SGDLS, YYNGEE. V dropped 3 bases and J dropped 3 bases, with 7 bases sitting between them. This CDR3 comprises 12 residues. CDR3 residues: CASSAQGYEQYF. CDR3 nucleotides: TGTGCCAGCAGCGCACAGGGCTACGAGCAGTACTTC.

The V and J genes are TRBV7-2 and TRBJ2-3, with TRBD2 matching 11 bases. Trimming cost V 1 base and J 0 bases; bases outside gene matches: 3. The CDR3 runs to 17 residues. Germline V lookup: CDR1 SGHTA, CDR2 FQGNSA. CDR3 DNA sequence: TGTGCCAGCAGCTTAGAGAGACTAGCGGGAAGCACAGATACGCAGTATTTT. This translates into CASSLERLAGSTDTQYF. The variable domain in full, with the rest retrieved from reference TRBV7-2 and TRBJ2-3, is GAGVSQSPSNKVTEKGKDVELRCDPISGHTALYWYRQSLGQGLEFLIYFQGNSAPDKSGLPSDRFSAERTGGSVSTLTIQRTQQEDSAVYLCASSLERLAGSTDTQYFGPGTRLTVL.

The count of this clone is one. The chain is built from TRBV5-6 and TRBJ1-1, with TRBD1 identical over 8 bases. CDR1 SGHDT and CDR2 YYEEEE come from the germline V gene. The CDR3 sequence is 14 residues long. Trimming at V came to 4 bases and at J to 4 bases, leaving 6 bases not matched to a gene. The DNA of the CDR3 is TGTGCCAGCAGCACGACAGGGGAGGGCACTGAAGCTTTCTTT. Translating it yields CASSTTGEGTEAFF.

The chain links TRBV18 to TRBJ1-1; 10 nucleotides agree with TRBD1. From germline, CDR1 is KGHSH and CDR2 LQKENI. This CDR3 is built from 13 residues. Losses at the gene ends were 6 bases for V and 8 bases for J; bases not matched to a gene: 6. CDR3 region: CASSAGTGAEAFF. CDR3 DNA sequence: TGTGCCAGCTCCGCCGGGACAGGGGCGGAAGCTTTCTTT.

For the CDR3, the DNA is TGCGCCAGCAGCTCCGGACAGGCCCTCTGGGACGAGCAGTACTTC. This gives the protein CASSSGQALWDEQYF. The J gene is TRBJ2-7, the V gene TRBV5-1, with 7 bases lining up with TRBD1. CDR3 size: 15 residues. V shed 3 bases and J 5 bases; nucleotides not matched to a gene: 11. From germline, CDR1 is SGHRS and CDR2 YFSETQ.

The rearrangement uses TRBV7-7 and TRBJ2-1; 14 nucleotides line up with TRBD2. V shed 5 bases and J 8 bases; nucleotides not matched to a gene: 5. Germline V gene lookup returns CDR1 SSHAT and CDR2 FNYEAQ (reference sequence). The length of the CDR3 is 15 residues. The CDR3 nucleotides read TGTGCCAGCAGCCGGACTAGCGGGGGGCTTGATGAGCAGTTCTTC. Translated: CASSRTSGGLDEQFF. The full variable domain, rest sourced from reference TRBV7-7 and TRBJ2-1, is GAGVSQSPRYKVTKRGQDVTLRCDPISSHATLYWYQQALGQGPEFLTYFNYEAQPDKSGLPSDRFSAERPEGSISTLTIQRTEQRDSAMYRCASSRTSGGLDEQFFGPGTRLTVL.

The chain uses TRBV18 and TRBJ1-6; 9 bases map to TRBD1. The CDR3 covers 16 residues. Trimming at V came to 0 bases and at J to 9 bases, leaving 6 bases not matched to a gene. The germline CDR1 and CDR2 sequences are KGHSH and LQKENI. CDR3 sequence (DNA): TGTGCCAGCTCACCACCCCAGGGACAGGGTGGTTCACCCCTCCACTTT. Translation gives CASSPPQGQGGSPLHF.

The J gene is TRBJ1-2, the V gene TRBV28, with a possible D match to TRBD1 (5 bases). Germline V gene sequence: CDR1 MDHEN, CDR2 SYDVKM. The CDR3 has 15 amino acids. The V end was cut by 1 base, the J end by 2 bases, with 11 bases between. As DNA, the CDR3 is TGTGCCAGCAGTTTATCGCCAGGGCGAAACTATGGCTACACCTTC. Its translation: CASSLSPGRNYGYTF.

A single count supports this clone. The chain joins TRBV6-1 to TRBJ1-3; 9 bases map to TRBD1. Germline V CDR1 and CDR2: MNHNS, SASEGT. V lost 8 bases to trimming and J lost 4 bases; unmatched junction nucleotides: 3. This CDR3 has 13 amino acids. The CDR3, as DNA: TGTGCCAGCTGGGACAGGGCGGGAAACACCATATATTTT. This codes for CASWDRAGNTIYF.

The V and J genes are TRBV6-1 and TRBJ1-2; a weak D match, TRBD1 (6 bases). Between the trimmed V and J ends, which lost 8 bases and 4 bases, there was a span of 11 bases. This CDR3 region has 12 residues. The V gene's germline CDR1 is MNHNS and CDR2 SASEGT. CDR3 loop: CASSRGGYGYTF. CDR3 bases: TGTGCCAGCTCCAGGGGCGGCTATGGCTACACCTTC.

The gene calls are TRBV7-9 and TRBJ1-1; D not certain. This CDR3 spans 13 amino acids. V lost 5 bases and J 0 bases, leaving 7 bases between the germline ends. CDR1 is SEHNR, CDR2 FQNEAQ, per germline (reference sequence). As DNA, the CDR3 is TGTGCCAGCAGCGGAGTCATGAACACTGAAGCTTTCTTT. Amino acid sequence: CASSGVMNTEAFF.

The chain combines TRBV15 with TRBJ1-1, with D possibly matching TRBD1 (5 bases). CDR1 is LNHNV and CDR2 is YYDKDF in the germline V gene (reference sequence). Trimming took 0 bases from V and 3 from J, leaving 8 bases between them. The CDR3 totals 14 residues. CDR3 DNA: TGTGCCACCAGCAGAGATACGGGGGACACTGAAGCTTTCTTT. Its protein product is CATSRDTGDTEAFF.

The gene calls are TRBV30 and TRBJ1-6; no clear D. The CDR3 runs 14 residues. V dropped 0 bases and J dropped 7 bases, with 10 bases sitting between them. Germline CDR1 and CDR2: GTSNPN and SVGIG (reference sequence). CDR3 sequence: CAWSVYGQNSPLHF. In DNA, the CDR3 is TGTGCCTGGAGTGTATATGGGCAGAATTCACCCCTCCACTTT.

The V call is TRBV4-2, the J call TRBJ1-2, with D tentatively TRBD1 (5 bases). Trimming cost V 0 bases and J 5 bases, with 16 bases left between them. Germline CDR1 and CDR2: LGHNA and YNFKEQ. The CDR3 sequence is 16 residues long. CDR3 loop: CASSQEIKTEWYGYTF. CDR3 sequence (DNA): TGTGCCAGCAGCCAAGAGATAAAGACAGAATGGTATGGCTACACCTTC.